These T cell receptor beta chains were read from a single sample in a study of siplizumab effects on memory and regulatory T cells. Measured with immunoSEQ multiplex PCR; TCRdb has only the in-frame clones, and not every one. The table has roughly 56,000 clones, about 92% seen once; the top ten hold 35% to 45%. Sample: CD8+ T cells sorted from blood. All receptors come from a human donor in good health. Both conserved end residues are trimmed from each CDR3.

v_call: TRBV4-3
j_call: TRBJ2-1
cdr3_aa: ASSQDIGTSGAAEQF

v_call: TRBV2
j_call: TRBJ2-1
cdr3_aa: ASSWTQSYNEQF

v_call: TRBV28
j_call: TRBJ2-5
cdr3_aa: ASKRGGMETQY

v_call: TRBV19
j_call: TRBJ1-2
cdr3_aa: ASKSTGPSGYT

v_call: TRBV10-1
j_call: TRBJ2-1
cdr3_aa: ASSEAFYNEQF

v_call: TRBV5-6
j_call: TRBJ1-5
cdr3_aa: ASTSGGEGNQPQH

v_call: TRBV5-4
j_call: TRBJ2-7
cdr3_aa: ASSSGVGQRAYEQY

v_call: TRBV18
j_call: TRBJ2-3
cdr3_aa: ASSSDTSGSGTDTQY

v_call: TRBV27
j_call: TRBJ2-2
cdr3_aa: ASSFLAGDTGELF

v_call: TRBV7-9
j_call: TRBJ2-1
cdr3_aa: ASSSTYNEQF

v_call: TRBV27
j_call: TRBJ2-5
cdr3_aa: ASSLSGSPLIKETQY

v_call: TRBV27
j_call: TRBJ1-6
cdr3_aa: ASSFSYNSPLH

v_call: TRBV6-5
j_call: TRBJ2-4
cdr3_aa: ASSYSIGGPKNIQY

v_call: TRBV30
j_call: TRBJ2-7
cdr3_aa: AWSSDNEQY

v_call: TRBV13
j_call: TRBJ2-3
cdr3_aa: ASSLEGTRLTDTQY

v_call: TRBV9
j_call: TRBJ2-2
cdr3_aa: ASSFSGTGGSTGELF

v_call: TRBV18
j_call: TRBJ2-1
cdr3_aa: ASSPAPGISSYNEQF

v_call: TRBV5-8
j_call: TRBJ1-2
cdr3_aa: ASSSFFQGLGGYT

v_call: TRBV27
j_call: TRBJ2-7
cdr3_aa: ASSPYGTPYEQY

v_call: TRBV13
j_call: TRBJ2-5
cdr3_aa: ASSPGLAGGKTQY

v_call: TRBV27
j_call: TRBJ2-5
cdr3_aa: ASSPGANSGTLQETQY

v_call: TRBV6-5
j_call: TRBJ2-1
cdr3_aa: ASSYSDGGEQF

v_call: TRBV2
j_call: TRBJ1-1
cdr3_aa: ANLGTDTEAF

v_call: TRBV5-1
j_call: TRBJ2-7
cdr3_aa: ASRDLGGSYEQY

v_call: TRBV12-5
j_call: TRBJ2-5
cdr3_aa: ASGAGTAETQY

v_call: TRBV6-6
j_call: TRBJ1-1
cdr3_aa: ASSYEWGIAEAF

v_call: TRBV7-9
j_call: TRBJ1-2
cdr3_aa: ASSSPGRTGEGYT

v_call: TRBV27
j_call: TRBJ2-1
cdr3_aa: ASNQRGLAGYNEQF

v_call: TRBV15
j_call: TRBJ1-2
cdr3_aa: ATSRDRIQYGYT

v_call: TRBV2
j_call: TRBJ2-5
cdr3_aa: ATYNRRAGAQY

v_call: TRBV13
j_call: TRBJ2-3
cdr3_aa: ASSLLTGTDTQY

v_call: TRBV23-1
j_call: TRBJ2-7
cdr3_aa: ASSQSRDLLDPYEQY

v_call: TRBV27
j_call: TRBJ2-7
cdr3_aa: ASSLSSVYEQY

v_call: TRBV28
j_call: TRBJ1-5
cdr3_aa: ASSLRQGNQPQH

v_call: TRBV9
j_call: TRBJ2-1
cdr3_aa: ASSVGLAGGNEQF

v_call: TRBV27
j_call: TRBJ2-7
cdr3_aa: ASSYGQGASYEQY

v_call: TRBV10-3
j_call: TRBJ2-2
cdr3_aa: AIMARTSGDLVTGELF

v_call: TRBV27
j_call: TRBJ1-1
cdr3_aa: ASSLDRDRSTEAF

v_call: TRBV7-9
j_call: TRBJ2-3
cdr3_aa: ASSLDWRDTDTQY

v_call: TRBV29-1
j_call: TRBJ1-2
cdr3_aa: SVDVLGGYGYT

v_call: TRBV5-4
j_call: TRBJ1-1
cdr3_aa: ASSWTGDSEAF

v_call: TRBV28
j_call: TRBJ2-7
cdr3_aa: ASSMARWEQY